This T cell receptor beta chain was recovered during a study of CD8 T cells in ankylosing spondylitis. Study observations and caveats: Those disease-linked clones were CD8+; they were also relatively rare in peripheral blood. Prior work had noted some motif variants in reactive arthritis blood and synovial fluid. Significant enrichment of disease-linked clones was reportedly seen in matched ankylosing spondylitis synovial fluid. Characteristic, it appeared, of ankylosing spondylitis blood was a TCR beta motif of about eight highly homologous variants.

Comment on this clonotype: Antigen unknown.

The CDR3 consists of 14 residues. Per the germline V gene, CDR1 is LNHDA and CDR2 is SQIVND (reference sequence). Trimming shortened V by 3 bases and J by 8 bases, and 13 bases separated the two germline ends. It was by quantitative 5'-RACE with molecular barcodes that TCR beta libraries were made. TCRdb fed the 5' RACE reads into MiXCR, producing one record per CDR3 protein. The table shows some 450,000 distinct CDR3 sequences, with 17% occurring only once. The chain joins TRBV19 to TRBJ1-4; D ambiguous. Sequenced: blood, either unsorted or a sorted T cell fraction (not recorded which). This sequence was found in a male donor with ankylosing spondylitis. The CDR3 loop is CASSMARIGEKLFF. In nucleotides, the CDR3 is TGTGCCAGTAGTATGGCCAGGATTGGGGAAAAACTGTTTTTT.